This T cell receptor beta chain comes out of a study of blood T cell repertoires in COVID-19 (dated by TCRdb to between 2020 and 2021). In terms of the full investigation: Collaborator samples came from the United States, Italy and Spain and covered acute and convalescent phases of COVID-19. The prospective study material was composed of cDNA or gDNA derived from T cells, B-cell-depleted T cells, or PBMCs. Nearly every sample came with metadata listing a de-identified subject ID, COVID-19 status, age in years and sex. Samples were obtained from the ongoing ImmuneRACE study (first 160 participants) and from over 1,000 subjects provided by 6 global collaborators. Where available, HLA class I and class II types were taken from metadata supplied by the sample provider and were not determined by assay-based typing. The repertoires were released in a freely available public database meant as a resource for research on the immune response to SARS-CoV-2. Subjects who had been exposed to COVID-19, were actively infected with it, or had recovered from it provided the deeply sampled blood TCRbeta repertoires that made up the dataset. What the work shows at the level of the full study, not this receptor alone: Clinical and demographic metadata were provided uncurated, with the amount varying by source and participant.

A note on this clone: This receptor's antigen is unknown. Base qualities are missing; no much larger clone stands one base away.

The CDR3 spans 16 residues, from the cysteine through the phenylalanine. Only the CDR3 DNA is retained, 48 bases long and in frame from the first base. The germline V gene sets CDR1 to MDHEN and CDR2 to SYDVKM. V has 6 bases trimmed and J has 0 bases trimmed; junction bases matching no gene number 4. TCRbeta CDR3 regions were amplified from genomic DNA using the immunoSEQ Assay, a bias-controlled multiplex PCR. For the original study's pipeline: The number of nucleated cells in each sample was estimated by amplification of reference gene primers within the assay. Sequence reads were collapsed and filtered to measure the absolute abundance of every unique TCRbeta CDR3 rearrangement. Productive Simpson clonality was computed per sample as the square root of Simpson's diversity index over productive rearrangements. TCRdb stores this immuneACCESS table with in-frame sequences only. Part of the clones is absent; in the studies checked, under half of the shortfall reflects unresolved V genes, and no reason is known for the rest. The V and J calls and clone size were taken over from that table, and D and trimming were inferred from the DNA. Counted in this sample were about 160,000 clones; more than 90% of them appeared once. The ten largest clones capture about a sixth of the sample.

Whole blood was collected in K2EDTA tubes by collaborating institutions according to the institutions' own protocols. For TCRbeta analysis, collaborators shipped samples as frozen whole blood, isolated PBMCs, or DNA extracted from either of those sample types. Sequenced: peripheral blood. The rearrangement combines TRBV28 with TRBJ2-6, and 8 junction bases match TRBD1. The TCR sequence derives from a man between 60 and 75 years old with active or convalescent COVID-19. The CDR3 has the sequence CASRTGVTSGANVLTF. The DNA sequence is TGTGCCAGCAGGACAGGGGTGACCTCTGGGGCCAACGTCCTGACTTTC.